The T cell receptor beta chain described here comes from a study of blood T cell repertoires in COVID-19. Study overall: Sources were T cells, B-cell-depleted T cells, or PBMCs; the material itself was cDNA or gDNA.

TCRdb's copy holds only in-frame clones and misses some; the assay was immunoSEQ multiplex PCR. The sample contains 70,000 to 80,000 clones, 85% of which appear only once. The CDR3 consists of 14 residues. Germline CDR1 is LNHDA and CDR2 is SQIVND (reference sequence). Unmatched junction bases numbered 13, after V lost 7 bases and J lost 8 bases. V and J are TRBV19 and TRBJ1-2; 7 bases line up with TRBD1. This clonotype originated in a woman older than 75 with active or convalescent COVID-19. Specimen: peripheral blood. The CDR3 nucleotides read TGTGCCAGTATCCCCCGCGACAGGGTAAAAGGCTACACCTTC. It codes for CASIPRDRVKGYTF. Full variable domain (outside the CDR3, taken from reference TRBV19 and TRBJ1-2): DGGITQSPKYLFRKEGQNVTLSCEQNLNHDAMYWYRQDPGQGLRLIYYSQIVNDFQKGDIAEGYSVSREKKESFPLTVTSAQKNPTAFYLCASIPRDRVKGYTFGSGTRLTVV.